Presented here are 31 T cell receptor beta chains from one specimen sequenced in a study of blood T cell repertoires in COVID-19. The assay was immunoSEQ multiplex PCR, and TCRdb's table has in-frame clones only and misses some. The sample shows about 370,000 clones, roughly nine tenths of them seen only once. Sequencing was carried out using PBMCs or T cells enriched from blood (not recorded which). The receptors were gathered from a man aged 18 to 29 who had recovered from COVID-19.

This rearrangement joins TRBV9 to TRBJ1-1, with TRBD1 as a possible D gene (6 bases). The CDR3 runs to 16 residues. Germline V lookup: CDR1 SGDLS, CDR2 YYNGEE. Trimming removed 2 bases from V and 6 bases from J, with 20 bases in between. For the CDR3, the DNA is TGTGCCAGCAGCGTCTCGAGGTCAGGGGTGGGAGCTGAAGCTTTCTTT. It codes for CASSVSRSGVGAEAFF.

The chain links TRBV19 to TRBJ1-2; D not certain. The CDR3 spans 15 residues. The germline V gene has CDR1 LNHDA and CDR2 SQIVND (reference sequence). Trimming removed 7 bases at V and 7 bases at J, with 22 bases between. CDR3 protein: CASTPDLIPRGGYTF. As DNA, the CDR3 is TGTGCCAGTACCCCGGACTTAATCCCAAGAGGTGGCTACACCTTC.

The DNA for the CDR3 is TGCGCCAGCAGCCAAGAGGACAGGGAGAGACAGCCCCAGCATTTT. It specifies CASSQEDRERQPQHF. V and J are TRBV4-1 and TRBJ1-5; 8 nucleotides align to TRBD1. Germline lookup yields CDR1 MGHRA and CDR2 YSYEKL. With V trimmed by 0 bases and J by 7 bases, 5 bases remained unmatched. The CDR3 runs 15 residues.

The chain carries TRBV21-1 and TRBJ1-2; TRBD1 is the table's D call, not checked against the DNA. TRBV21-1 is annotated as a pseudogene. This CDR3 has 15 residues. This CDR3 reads CASSTREQGNYGYTF. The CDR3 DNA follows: TGTGCCAGCAGCACCCGCGAACAGGGTAACTATGGCTACACCTTC.

DNA of the CDR3: TGCGCCAGCAGCCGGACTAGCGGGAGCTACAATGAGCAGTTCTTC. It translates to CASSRTSGSYNEQFF. The gene calls are TRBV5-1 and TRBJ2-1, with 13 bases matching TRBD2. The CDR3 covers 15 residues. Trimming took 4 bases from V and 3 from J; bases not matched to a gene: 1. CDR1 SGHRS and CDR2 YFSETQ come from the germline V gene.

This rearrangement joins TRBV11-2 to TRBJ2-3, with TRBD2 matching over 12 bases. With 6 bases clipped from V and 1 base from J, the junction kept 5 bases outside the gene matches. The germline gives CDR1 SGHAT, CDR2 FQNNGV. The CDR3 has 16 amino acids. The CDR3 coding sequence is TGTGCCAGCAGTTCACTAGCGGGAGGTGGCACAGATACGCAGTATTTT. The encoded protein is CASSSLAGGGTDTQYF.

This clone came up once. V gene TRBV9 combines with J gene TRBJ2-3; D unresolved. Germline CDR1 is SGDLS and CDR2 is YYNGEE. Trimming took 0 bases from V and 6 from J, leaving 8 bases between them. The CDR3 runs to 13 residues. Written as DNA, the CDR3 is TGTGCCAGCAGCGTAGATCTGGCTGATACGCAGTATTTT. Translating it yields CASSVDLADTQYF.

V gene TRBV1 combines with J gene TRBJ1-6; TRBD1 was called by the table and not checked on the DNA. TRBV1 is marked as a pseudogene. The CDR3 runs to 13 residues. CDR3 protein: CTSSPGGRSPLHF. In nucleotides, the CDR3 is TGCACCAGCAGCCCAGGGGGTCGTTCACCCCTCCACTTT.

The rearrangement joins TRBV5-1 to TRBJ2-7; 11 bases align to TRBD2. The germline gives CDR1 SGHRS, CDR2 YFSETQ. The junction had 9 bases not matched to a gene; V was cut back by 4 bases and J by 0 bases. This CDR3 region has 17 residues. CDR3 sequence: CASSRGTSGTSSYEQYF. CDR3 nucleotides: TGCGCCAGCAGCCGGGGGACTAGCGGAACGAGCTCCTACGAGCAGTACTTC.

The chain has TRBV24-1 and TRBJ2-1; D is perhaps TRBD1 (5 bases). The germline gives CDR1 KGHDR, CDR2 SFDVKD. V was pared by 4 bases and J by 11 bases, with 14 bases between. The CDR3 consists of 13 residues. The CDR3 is CATSENRFTQQFF. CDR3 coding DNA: TGTGCCACCAGTGAGAACAGGTTCACACAGCAGTTCTTC.

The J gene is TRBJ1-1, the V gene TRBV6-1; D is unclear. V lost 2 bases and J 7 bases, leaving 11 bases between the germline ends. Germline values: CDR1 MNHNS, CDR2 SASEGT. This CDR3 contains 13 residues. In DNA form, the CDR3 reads TGTGCCAGCAGTGAATACGTGTCGGTTGAAGCTTTCTTT. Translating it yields CASSEYVSVEAFF.

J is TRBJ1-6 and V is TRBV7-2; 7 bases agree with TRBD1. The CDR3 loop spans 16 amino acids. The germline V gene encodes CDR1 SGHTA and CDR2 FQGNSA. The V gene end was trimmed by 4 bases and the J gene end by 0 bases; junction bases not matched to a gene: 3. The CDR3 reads CASSSGGSSYNSPLHF. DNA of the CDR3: TGTGCCAGCAGCTCAGGGGGGAGCTCCTATAATTCACCCCTCCACTTT.

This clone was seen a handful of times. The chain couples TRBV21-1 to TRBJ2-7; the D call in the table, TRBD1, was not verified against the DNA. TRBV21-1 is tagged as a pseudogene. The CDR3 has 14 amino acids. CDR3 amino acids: CASSKGQAHYEQYF. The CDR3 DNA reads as TGTGCCAGCAGCAAAGGGCAGGCTCACTACGAGCAGTACTTC.

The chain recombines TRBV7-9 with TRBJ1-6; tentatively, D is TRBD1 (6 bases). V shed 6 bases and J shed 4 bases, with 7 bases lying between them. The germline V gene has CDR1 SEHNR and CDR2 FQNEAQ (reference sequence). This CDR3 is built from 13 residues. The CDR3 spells CASRTGYNSPLHF. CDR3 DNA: TGTGCCAGCAGAACAGGGTATAATTCACCCCTCCACTTT. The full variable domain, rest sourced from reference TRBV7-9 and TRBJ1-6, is DTGVSQNPRHKITKRGQNVTFRCDPISEHNRLYWYRQTLGQGPEFLTYFQNEAQLEKSRLLSDRFSAERPKGSFSTLEIQRTEQGDSAMYLCASRTGYNSPLHFGNGTRLTVT.

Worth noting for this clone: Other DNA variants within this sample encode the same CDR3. The DNA for the CDR3 is TGTGCCAGCTCACCACCGACGGGGGGGAACACCGGGGAGCTGTTTTTT. This sequence encodes CASSPPTGGNTGELFF. The chain is built from TRBV18 and TRBJ2-2; 7 nucleotides line up with TRBD2. Germline-derived CDR1 and CDR2 are KGHSH and LQKENI. The junction had 2 bases not matched to a gene; V was cut back by 0 bases and J by 1 base. This CDR3 has 16 amino acids.

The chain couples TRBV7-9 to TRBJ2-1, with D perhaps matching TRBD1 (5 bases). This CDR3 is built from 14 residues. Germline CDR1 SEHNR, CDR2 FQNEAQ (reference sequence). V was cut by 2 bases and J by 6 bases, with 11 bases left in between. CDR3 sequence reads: CASSLLGLLNEQFF. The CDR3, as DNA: TGTGCCAGCAGCTTACTGGGGCTCCTCAATGAGCAGTTCTTC.

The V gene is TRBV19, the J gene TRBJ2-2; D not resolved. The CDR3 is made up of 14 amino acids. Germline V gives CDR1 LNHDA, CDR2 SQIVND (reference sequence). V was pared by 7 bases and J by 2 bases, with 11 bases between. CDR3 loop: CASKPSPNTGELFF. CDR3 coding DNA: TGTGCCAGTAAGCCTTCGCCCAACACCGGGGAGCTGTTTTTT.

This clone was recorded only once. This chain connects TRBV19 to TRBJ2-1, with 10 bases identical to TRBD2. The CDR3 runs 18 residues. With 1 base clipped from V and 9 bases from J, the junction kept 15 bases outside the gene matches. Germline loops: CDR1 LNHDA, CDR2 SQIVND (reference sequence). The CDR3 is CASSIVRGLAGASSEQFF. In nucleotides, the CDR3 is TGTGCCAGTAGTATAGTGAGAGGGCTAGCGGGAGCATCGTCTGAGCAGTTCTTC.

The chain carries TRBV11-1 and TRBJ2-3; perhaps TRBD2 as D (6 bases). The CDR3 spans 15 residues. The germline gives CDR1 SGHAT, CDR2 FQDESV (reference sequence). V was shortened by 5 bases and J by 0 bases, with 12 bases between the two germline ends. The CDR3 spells CASSRTTTSTDTQYF. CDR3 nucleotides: TGTGCCAGCAGCCGGACTACCACTAGCACAGATACGCAGTATTTT.

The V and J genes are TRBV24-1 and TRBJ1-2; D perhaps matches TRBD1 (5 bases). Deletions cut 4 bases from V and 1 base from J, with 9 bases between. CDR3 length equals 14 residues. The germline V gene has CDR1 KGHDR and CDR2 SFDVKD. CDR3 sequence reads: CATSEGDYNYGYTF. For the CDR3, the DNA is TGTGCCACCAGTGAAGGGGATTATAACTATGGCTACACCTTC.

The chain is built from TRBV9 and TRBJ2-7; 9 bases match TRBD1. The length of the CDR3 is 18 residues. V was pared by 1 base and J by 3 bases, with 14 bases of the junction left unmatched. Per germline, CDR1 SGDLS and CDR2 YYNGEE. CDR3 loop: CASSVRPQGDRVGYEQYF. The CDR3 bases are TGTGCCAGCAGCGTAAGACCCCAAGGGGACAGGGTAGGCTACGAGCAGTACTTC.

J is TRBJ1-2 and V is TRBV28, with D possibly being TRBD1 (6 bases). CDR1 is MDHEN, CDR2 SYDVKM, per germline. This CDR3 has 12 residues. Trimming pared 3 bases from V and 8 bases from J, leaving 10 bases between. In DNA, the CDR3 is TGTGCCAGCAGTTTGGTACAGGGCGGCTACACCTTC. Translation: CASSLVQGGYTF.

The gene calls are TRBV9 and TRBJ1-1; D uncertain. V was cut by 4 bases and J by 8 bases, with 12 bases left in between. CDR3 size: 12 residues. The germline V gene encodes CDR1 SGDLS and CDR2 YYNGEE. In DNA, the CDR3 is TGTGCCAGCAGCCGCCACGAGGGAGAAGCTTTCTTT. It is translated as CASSRHEGEAFF. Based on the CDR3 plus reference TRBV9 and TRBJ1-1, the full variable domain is DSGVTQTPKHLITATGQRVTLRCSPRSGDLSVYWYQQSLDQGLQFLIQYYNGEERAKGNILERFSAQQFPDLHSELNLSSLELGDSALYFCASSRHEGEAFFGQGTRLTVV.

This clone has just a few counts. This chain's CDR3 is CASSLQGTNQPQHF. In DNA form, the CDR3 reads TGTGCCAGCAGCTTACAGGGTACCAATCAGCCCCAGCATTTT. The chain uses TRBV7-8 and TRBJ1-5, with a possible D match to TRBD1 (5 bases). Per the germline V gene, CDR1 is SGHVS and CDR2 is FQNEAQ. V lost 2 bases, J lost 3 bases, and 8 bases lay in between. The CDR3 is made up of 14 amino acids. The entire variable domain, with the rest obtained from reference TRBV7-8 and TRBJ1-5, is as follows: GAGVSQSPRYKVAKRGQDVALRCDPISGHVSLFWYQQALGQGPEFLTYFQNEAQLDKSGLPSDRFFAERPEGSVSTLKIQRTQQEDSAVYLCASSLQGTNQPQHFGDGTRLSIL.

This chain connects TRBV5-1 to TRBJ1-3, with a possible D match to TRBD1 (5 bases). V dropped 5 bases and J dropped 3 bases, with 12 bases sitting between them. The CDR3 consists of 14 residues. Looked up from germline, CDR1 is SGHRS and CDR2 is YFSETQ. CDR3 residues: CASRYNQGGNTIYF. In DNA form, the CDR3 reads TGCGCCAGCAGATATAACCAGGGTGGAAACACCATATATTTT.

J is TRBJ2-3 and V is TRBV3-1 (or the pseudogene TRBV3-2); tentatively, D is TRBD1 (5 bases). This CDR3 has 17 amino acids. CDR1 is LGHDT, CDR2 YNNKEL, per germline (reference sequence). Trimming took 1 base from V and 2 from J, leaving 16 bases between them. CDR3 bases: TGTGCCAGCAGCCAAGGAAGTGTGGGGCCAAACACAGATACGCAGTATTTT. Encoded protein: CASSQGSVGPNTDTQYF.

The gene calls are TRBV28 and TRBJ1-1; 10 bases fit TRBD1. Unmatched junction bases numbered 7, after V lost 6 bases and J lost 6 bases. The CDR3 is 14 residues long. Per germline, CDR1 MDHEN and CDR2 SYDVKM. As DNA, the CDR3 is TGTGCCAGCAGAAGAGACAGGGGGCTTTCTGAAGCTTTCTTT. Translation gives CASRRDRGLSEAFF.

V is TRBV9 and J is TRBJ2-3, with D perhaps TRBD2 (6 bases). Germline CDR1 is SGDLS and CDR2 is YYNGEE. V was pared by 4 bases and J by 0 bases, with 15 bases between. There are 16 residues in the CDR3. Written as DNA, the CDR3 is TGTGCCAGCAGCCCAAACCCGGGGACTAGCACAGATACGCAGTATTTT. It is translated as CASSPNPGTSTDTQYF.

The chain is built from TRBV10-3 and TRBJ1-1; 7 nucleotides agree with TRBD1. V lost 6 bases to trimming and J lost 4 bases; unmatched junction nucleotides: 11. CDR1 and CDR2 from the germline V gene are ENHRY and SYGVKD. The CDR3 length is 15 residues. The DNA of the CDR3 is TGTGCCATCAGCAGACCTAAGGGACAGATCACTGAAGCTTTCTTT. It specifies CAISRPKGQITEAFF.

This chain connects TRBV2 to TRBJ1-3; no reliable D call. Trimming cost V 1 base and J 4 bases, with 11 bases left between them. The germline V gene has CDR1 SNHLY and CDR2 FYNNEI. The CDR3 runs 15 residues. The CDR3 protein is CASSEGGRWGNTIYF. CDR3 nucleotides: TGTGCCAGCAGTGAAGGAGGCAGATGGGGAAACACCATATATTTT.

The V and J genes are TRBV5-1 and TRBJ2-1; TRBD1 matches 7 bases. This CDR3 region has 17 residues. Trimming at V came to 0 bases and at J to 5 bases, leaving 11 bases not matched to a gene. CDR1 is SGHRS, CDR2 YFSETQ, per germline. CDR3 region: CASSLVGDSVLNNEQFF. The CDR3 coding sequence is TGCGCCAGCAGCTTGGTAGGGGACAGCGTCCTAAACAATGAGCAGTTCTTC.